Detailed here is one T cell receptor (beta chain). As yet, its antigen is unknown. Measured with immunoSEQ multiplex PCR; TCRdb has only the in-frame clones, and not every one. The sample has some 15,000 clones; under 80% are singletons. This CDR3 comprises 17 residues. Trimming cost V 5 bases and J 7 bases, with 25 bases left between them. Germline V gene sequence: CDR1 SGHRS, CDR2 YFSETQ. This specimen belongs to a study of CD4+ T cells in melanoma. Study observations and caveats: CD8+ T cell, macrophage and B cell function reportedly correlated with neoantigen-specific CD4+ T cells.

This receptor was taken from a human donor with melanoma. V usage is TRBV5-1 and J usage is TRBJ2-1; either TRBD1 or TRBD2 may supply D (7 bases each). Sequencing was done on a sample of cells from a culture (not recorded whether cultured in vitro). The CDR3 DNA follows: TGCGCCAGCAGGGAGGGGGCCTCGTCAGGCGGGAGTAATGAGCAGTTCTTC. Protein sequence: CASREGASSGGSNEQFF.